This T cell receptor (beta chain) comes out of a study of human T cells and chemical hapten exposure (dated by TCRdb to the early 2020s). With regard to the full study: For sensitization, 2% DPC in acetone was applied to a roughly 2 cm by roughly 2 cm area of upper inner arm skin. Throughout the study period of roughly 24 weeks, patients also received therapeutic DPC doses to the scalp every week. Patch testing was done on the upper back using Finn chambers containing 0.01% DPC, and results were scored after 6 days according to International Contact Dermatitis Research Group standards. Alopecia areata with under or over 50% scalp involvement, alopecia totalis and alopecia universalis were represented in the patient cohort, which was mostly female. Libraries were pooled for sequencing, and per-sample TCR yields varied mainly because of small differences in library volumes within the pool. Peripheral blood TCR repertoire changes were tracked in vivo in alopecia patients during primary and secondary sensitization to the hapten diphenylcyclopropenone (DPC). Blood samples were taken from patients before sensitization (week 0) and at 2, 6 and about 24 weeks after DPC sensitization. Twenty-nine alopecia patients gave blood for TCR sequencing at one to four time points (pre-sensitization, 2, 6 and 24 weeks).

Library prep was done by RACE. TCRdb shows the sequencer as NextSeq 500. During library preparation, unique molecular identifiers were attached to individual cDNA molecules so that TCRs could be counted quantitatively and reproducibly. For every blood RNA sample, sequencing covered both the TCR alpha and TCR beta chains. Regarding the original processing steps: The median number of TCRs per sample was some 100,000, ranging from about 20,000 to 750,000. V, J and CDR3 annotation of the TCR reads was carried out using the Decombinator software suite. For PS versus PT1 abundance plots, all samples were subsampled to the same number of TCRs (28,000). TCRs were defined as expanded if absent before sensitization and observed at least eight times at the 2-week time point. TCRdb reran the public reads through fastp at Q25 and MiXCR, keeping productive beta chains. Records with the same CDR3 protein are collapsed into one entry carrying the most frequent genes and DNA. The V and J calls here are based on TCRdb, not the publication. This sample holds approximately 400,000 distinct CDR3 sequences; approximately 5.1% were observed only once. The ten largest clones add up to just over 2.5% of the sample.

Study-level results and caveats: Because all patients had alopecia, a presumed autoimmune disease, the immune response of the patients might differ from that of healthy individuals. After repeated subsampling, the strength of the expansion versus patch-test correlation and the threshold at which it became significant changed. Patch test score correlated positively with the number of PT1 expanded TCRs, reaching significance at thresholds 8, 16 and 32 but not at 4. Expanded TCRs formed significantly more large CDR3 similarity clusters than pre-sensitization or healthy control sets, consistent with antigen-driven responses. DPC sensitization did not change the number of TCRs with a frequency above 1 in 1000, and there was no evidence of changes in global repertoire structure.

To note about this clonotype: The specificity of this receptor is unknown. Per-base quality was not reported, and no clone a single base away is much larger than it.

Per the publication, the time point label means: pre-sensitization, week 0. The treatment or condition tag for this specimen amounts to: therapeutic diphenylcyclopropenone sensitization with weekly scalp DPC. Blood at each patch-test visit was drawn before the patch test was applied. To be eligible, patients had to be aged 18 to 70, diagnosed with alopecia and judged suitable for DPC therapy, while pregnant patients were excluded. Unfractionated whole blood was collected in Tempus Blood RNA tubes, and total RNA was extracted from that blood. The junction shows trimming of 5 bases on V and 9 bases on J, plus 17 bases between the germline ends. The CDR3, from cysteine to phenylalanine, totals 13 residues. The only DNA kept is the CDR3, 39 bases in frame from the first base. Looking up the germline V gene (reference sequence) yields CDR1 DFQATT and CDR2 SNEGSKA.

The source of this sequence is a woman in her forties or fifties with alopecia areata. Some clones in this sample may be carry-over from other donors' samples. The sample here was whole blood, taken in connection with sensitization to the hapten diphenylcyclopropenone (DPC). The sequence joins TRBV20-1 to TRBJ2-1; TRBD1 is possibly the D segment (6 matching bases). The encoded CDR3 is CSAESQGLGEQFF. The nucleotides are TGCAGTGCTGAGTCTCAGGGGCTAGGTGAGCAGTTCTTC.